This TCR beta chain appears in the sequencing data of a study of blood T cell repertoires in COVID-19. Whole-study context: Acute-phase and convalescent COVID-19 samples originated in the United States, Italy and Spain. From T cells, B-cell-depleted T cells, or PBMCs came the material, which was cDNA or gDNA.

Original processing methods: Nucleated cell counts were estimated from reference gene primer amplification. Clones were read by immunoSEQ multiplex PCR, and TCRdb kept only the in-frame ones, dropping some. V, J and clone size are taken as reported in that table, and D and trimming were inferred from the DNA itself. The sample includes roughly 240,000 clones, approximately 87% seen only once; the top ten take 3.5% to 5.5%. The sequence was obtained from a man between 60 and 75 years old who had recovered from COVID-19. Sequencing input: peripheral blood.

DNA of the CDR3: TGTGCCAGTAGTCCCGGTAGGACCGCCGGAGGGCAAGAGACCCAGTACTTC. This gives the protein CASSPGRTAGGQETQYF. The chain carries TRBV19 and TRBJ2-5, with D tentatively TRBD2 (6 bases). Germline V gene data show CDR1 as LNHDA and CDR2 as SQIVND (reference sequence). This CDR3 is built from 17 residues. The V end lost 5 bases, the J end lost 2 bases, and 21 bases lay between the germline ends. The full variable domain, with the rest looked up from reference TRBV19 and TRBJ2-5, is DGGITQSPKYLFRKEGQNVTLSCEQNLNHDAMYWYRQDPGQGLRLIYYSQIVNDFQKGDIAEGYSVSREKKESFPLTVTSAQKNPTAFYLCASSPGRTAGGQETQYFGPGTRLLVL.